This is a list of T cell receptor beta chains from one sample in a study of blood T cell repertoires in COVID-19. The repertoire was sequenced with immunoSEQ multiplex PCR; TCRdb's copy has only in-frame clones and lacks some. This sample carries 110,000 to 150,000 clones, around 83% of them seen once, and the ten largest clones take around 8.2%. The sample taken for sequencing was peripheral blood. The receptor set was obtained from a woman aged 55-75 years with acute or convalescent COVID-19. Both conserved end residues are part of each CDR3. The D gene is left open where the match is weak. For some rows the clone size is stated as once, few or many, or as a class when expanded; others skip it.

clone size | J gene | V gene | D gene | CDR3 DNA | CDR3 protein
. | TRBJ2-7 | TRBV11-2 | TRBD1 | TGTGCCAGCAGCTACCCGGTCGGACAGGGCTCCTACGAGCAGTACTTC | CASSYPVGQGSYEQYF
. | TRBJ1-2 | TRBV4-2 | . | TGTGCCAGCAGCCAGGCAGGGAATGGCTACACCTTC | CASSQAGNGYTF
. | TRBJ1-3 | TRBV5-1 | . | TGCGCCAGCAGCTCTTCCGCAGGCTCTGGAAACACCATATATTTT | CASSSSAGSGNTIYF
few | TRBJ2-2 | TRBV18 | TRBD1 | TGTGCCAGCTCGCCGACAGGGACGAACACCGGGGAGCTGTTTTTT | CASSPTGTNTGELFF
once | TRBJ1-3 | TRBV3-1/TRBV3-2 | . | TGTGCCAGCAGCCAAGGGCAACAAACTGGAAACACCATATATTTT | CASSQGQQTGNTIYF
. | TRBJ1-1 | TRBV9 | . | TGTGCCAGCAGCGACCGCCCAGACAGACCGAACACTGAAGCTTTCTTT | CASSDRPDRPNTEAFF
. | TRBJ1-6 | TRBV9 | . | TGTGCCAGCAGCGCGGGCGGACAGTGGGCTTCACCCCTCCACTTT | CASSAGGQWASPLHF
. | TRBJ2-6 | TRBV5-1 | TRBD1 | TGCGCCAGCAGCTTAGACAGGGCTGGGGCCAACGTCCTGACTTTC | CASSLDRAGANVLTF
. | TRBJ2-7 | TRBV7-2 | TRBD2 | TGTGCCAGCAGCTCAAGTCTCACCTCCTCTGGAGCGGGGGAGCAGTACTTC | CASSSSLTSSGAGEQYF
. | TRBJ1-1 | TRBV28 | . | TGTGCCAGCAGAGGTACCGGGACACCTAACACTGAAGCTTTCTTT | CASRGTGTPNTEAFF
. | TRBJ1-3 | TRBV4-3 | TRBD1 | TGCGCCAGCAGCCAAGCGGACAGGTCTGGAAACACCATATATTTT | CASSQADRSGNTIYF
. | TRBJ1-4 | TRBV25-1 | TRBD1 | TGTGCCAGCAGTGTAACAGGGGGCGAGGGTGAAAAACTGTTTTTT | CASSVTGGEGEKLFF
. | TRBJ1-4 | TRBV11-2 | . | TGTGCCAGCAGCTTAGATGGGCAGCGGAATGAAAAACTGTTTTTT | CASSLDGQRNEKLFF
. | TRBJ2-2 | TRBV9 | TRBD2 | TGTGCCAGCAGCGCCCAGGGAGGGATGATGAACACCGGGGAGCTGTTTTTT | CASSAQGGMMNTGELFF
once | TRBJ2-7 | TRBV5-1 | TRBD1 | TGCGCCAGCAGCCTACAGGGGCTCCTGGACGAGCAGTACTTC | CASSLQGLLDEQYF
. | TRBJ1-5 | TRBV7-2 | . | TGTGCCAGCAGCCCAAGGGGTTATAGCAATCAGCCCCAGCATTTT | CASSPRGYSNQPQHF
. | TRBJ1-1 | TRBV5-4 | TRBD1 | TGTGCCAGCAGCCCGGTACAGGGGGTGGTTGGCACTGAAGCTTTCTTT | CASSPVQGVVGTEAFF
. | TRBJ1-6 | TRBV3-1/TRBV3-2 | TRBD1 | TGTGCCAGCAGCCAAGATTTTGGGGGACAGTATAATTCACCCCTCCACTTT | CASSQDFGGQYNSPLHF
once | TRBJ1-1 | TRBV25-1 | TRBD1 | TGTGCCAGCAGTGATGATTTCAAGGGGGCTCGCGTCAACACTGAAGCTTTCTTT | CASSDDFKGARVNTEAFF
. | TRBJ2-2 | TRBV9 | TRBD2 | TGTGCCAGCAGCGGCGACCTACTAGCGGGGGTAGCAAACACCGGGGAGCTGTTTTTT | CASSGDLLAGVANTGELFF
. | TRBJ1-2 | TRBV28 | TRBD1 | TGTGCCAGCAGGGCGCCAGGGGGTGGCTACACCTTC | CASRAPGGGYTF
. | TRBJ2-5 | TRBV7-2 | . | TGTGCCAGCAGCCCGAGGGGGGGCGCAGAGACCCAGTACTTC | CASSPRGGAETQYF
. | TRBJ1-1 | TRBV18 | . | TGTGCCAGCTCACCGCTTGGACAGAGCAACACTGAAGCTTTCTTT | CASSPLGQSNTEAFF
. | TRBJ1-2 | TRBV10-3 | TRBD1 | TGTGCCATCAGCTTGACAGGGAATGGTGGCTACACCTTC | CAISLTGNGGYTF